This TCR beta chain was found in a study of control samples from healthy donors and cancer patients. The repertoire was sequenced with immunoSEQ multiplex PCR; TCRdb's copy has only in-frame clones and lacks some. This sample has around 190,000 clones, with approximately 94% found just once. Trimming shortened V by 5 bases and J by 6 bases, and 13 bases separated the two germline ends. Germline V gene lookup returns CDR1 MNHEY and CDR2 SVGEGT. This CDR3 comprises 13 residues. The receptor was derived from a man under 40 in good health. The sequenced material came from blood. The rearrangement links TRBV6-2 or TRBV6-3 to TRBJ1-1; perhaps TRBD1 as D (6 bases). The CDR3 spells CASSKQGGAEAFF. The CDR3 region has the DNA TGTGCCAGCAGTAAACAGGGTGGCGCTGAAGCTTTCTTT.